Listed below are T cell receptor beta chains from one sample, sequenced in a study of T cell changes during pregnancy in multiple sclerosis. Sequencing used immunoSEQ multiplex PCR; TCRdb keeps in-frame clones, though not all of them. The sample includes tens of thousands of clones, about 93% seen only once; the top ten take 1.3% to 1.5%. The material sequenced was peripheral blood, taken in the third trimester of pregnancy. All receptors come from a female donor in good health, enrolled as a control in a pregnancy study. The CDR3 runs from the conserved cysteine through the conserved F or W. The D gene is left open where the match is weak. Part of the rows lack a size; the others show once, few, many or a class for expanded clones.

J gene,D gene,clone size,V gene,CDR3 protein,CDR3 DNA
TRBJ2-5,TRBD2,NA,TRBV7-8,CASSSRTSGRGETQYF,TGTGCCAGCAGCTCCCGGACTAGCGGGAGGGGAGAGACCCAGTACTTC
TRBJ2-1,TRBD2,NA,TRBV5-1,CASSPGTSGLSYNEQFF,TGCGCCAGCAGCCCGGGGACTAGCGGGCTCTCCTACAATGAGCAGTTCTTC
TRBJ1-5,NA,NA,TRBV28,CASSFRSDESQPQHF,TGTGCCAGCAGTTTCCGGAGTGACGAGAGTCAGCCCCAGCATTTT
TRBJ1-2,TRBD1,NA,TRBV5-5,CASSGDRSVLSGYTF,TGTGCCAGCAGCGGGGACAGGAGTGTACTATCGGGCTACACCTTC
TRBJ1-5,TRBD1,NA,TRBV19,CASHPDSGGLDQPQHF,TGTGCCAGTCACCCCGACTCAGGGGGCTTGGATCAGCCCCAGCATTTT
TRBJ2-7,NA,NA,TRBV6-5,CASRQPEHEQYF,TGTGCCAGCAGGCAACCAGAACACGAGCAGTACTTC
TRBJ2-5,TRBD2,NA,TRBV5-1,CASSAGLAGYQETQYF,TGCGCCAGCAGCGCTGGACTAGCGGGATACCAAGAGACCCAGTACTTC
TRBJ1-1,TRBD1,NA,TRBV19,CAIRPSGGNTEAFF,TGTGCCATCCGACCCTCAGGGGGAAATACTGAAGCTTTCTTT
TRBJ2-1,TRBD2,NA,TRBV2,CASSEPQVAGENEQFF,TGTGCCAGCAGTGAACCCCAAGTAGCGGGGGAGAATGAGCAGTTCTTC
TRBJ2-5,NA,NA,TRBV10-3,CAISPGYNGETQYF,TGTGCCATCAGCCCGGGGTACAACGGGGAGACCCAGTACTTC
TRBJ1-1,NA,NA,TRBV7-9,CASSPRVPMNTEAFF,TGTGCCAGCAGCCCCCGAGTACCCATGAACACTGAAGCTTTCTTT
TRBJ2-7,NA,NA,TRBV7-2,CASSPLLGEATYEQYF,TGTGCCAGCAGCCCCCTCCTAGGGGAGGCAACCTACGAGCAGTACTTC
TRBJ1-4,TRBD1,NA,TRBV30,CAQQGVNEKLFF,TGTGCTCAGCAGGGGGTAAACGAAAAACTGTTTTTT
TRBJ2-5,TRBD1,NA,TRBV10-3,CAISEPTGGRGKETQYF,TGTGCCATCAGTGAGCCGACAGGGGGCAGGGGAAAAGAGACCCAGTACTTC
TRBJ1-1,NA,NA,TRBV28,CASSFRGITEAFF,TGTGCCAGCAGTTTTCGGGGAATCACTGAAGCTTTCTTT
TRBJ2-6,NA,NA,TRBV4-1,CASSQESVSGANVLTF,TGCGCCAGCAGCCAAGAATCAGTCTCTGGGGCCAACGTCCTGACTTTC
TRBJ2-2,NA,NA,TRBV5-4,CASSLGRMNTGELFF,TGTGCCAGCAGCTTGGGCAGGATGAACACCGGGGAGCTGTTTTTT
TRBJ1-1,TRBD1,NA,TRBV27,CASSSRQGYPEAFF,TGTGCCAGCAGTTCTCGACAGGGGTATCCTGAAGCTTTCTTT
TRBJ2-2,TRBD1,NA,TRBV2,CASSGGQRNTGELFF,TGTGCCAGCAGTGGGGGACAGAGGAACACCGGGGAGCTGTTTTTT
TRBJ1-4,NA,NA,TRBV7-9,CASSLKGPDREKLFF,TGTGCCAGCAGCTTAAAGGGGCCGGATCGGGAAAAACTGTTTTTT
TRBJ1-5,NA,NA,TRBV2,CASSDLSVRGGSQPQHF,TGTGCCAGCAGTGATTTGTCGGTCAGGGGAGGGAGTCAGCCCCAGCATTTT
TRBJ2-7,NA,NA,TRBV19,CASRSPGDINEQYF,TGTGCCAGTAGGTCACCAGGGGATATAAACGAGCAGTACTTC
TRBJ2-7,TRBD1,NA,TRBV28,CASSLSLLTGGYEQYF,TGTGCCAGCAGTTTATCCTTACTGACAGGGGGATACGAGCAGTACTTC
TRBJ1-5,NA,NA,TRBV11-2,CASSPGPVHQPQHF,TGTGCCAGCAGCCCTGGCCCCGTACATCAGCCCCAGCATTTT
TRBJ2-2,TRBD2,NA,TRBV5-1,CASSSPSTGGTNTGELFF,TGCGCCAGCAGCTCACCGTCGACGGGAGGTACGAACACCGGGGAGCTGTTTTTT
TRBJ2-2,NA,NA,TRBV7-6,CASSPRARFNTGELFF,TGTGCCAGCAGCCCTAGAGCCCGATTTAACACCGGGGAGCTGTTTTTT
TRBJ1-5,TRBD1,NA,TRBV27,CASKKQGAINQPQHF,TGTGCCAGCAAGAAACAGGGGGCGATCAATCAGCCCCAGCATTTT
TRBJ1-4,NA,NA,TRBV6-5,CASSYLLRSNEKLFF,TGTGCCAGCAGTTACCTGCTACGGTCTAATGAAAAACTGTTTTTT
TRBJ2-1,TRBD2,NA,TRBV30,CAWSVRGTSGFNEQFF,TGTGCCTGGAGTGTACGTGGGACTAGCGGCTTTAATGAGCAGTTCTTC
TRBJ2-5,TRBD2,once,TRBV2,CASSDEGLAGETQYF,TGTGCCAGCAGTGACGAGGGACTAGCGGGAGAGACCCAGTACTTC
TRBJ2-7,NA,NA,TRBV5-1,CASSLDSPRDEQYF,TGCGCCAGCAGCTTGGATAGCCCTCGAGACGAGCAGTACTTC
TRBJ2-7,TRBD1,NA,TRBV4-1,CASSRRDREGHEQYF,TGCGCCAGCAGCCGCCGGGACAGGGAGGGACACGAGCAGTACTTC
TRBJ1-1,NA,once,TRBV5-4,CASSFAGSWTEAFF,TGTGCCAGCAGCTTCGCCGGGTCATGGACTGAAGCTTTCTTT
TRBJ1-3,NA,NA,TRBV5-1,CASSHPRVSGNTIYF,TGCGCCAGCAGCCACCCCCGAGTCTCTGGAAACACCATATATTTT
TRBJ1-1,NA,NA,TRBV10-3,CAISVTGNTEAFF,TGTGCCATCAGTGTGACGGGGAACACTGAAGCTTTCTTT
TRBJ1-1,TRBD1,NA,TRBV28,CASTEFTGAGKAFF,TGTGCCAGCACCGAATTTACAGGGGCCGGAAAAGCTTTCTTT
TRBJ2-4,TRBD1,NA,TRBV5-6,CASSTRQGSIQYF,TGTGCCAGCAGCACACGACAGGGAAGCATTCAGTACTTC
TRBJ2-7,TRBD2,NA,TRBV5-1,CASSSTSGSYEQYF,TGCGCCAGCAGCTCCACTAGCGGAAGTTACGAGCAGTACTTC
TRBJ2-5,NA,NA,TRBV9,CASSASTGWETQYF,TGTGCCAGCAGCGCGTCGACAGGCTGGGAGACCCAGTACTTC
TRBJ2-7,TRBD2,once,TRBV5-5,CASSLVAGGVYEQYF,TGTGCCAGCAGCTTAGTAGCGGGAGGGGTCTACGAGCAGTACTTC
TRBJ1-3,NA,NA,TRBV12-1,CASSFGLSRPGCPGGNTIYF,TGTGCCAGCAGCTTTGGGCTTTCCCGACCAGGGTGCCCCGGTGGAAACACCATATATTTT
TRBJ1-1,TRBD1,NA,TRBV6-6,CASSYGQGLNTEAFF,TGTGCCAGCAGTTACGGACAGGGGCTGAACACTGAAGCTTTCTTT
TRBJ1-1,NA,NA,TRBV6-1,CASSERWTVANTEAFF,TGTGCCAGCAGTGAACGATGGACAGTAGCGAACACTGAAGCTTTCTTT
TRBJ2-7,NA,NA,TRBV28,CASSLNREVEQYF,TGTGCCAGCAGTTTGAACCGTGAGGTCGAGCAGTACTTC
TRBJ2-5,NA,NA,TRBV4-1,CASSQDPGQETQYF,TGCGCCAGCAGCCAAGACCCCGGCCAAGAGACCCAGTACTTC
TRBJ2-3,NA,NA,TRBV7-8,CASSLAGGGDTQYF,TGTGCCAGCAGCTTAGCGGGAGGTGGGGATACGCAGTATTTT
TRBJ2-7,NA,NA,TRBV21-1,CASSASGSPYEQYF,TGTGCCAGCAGCGCTAGCGGGAGCCCCTACGAGCAGTACTTC
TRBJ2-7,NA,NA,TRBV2,CASSNYEQYF,TGTGCCAGCAGCAACTACGAGCAGTACTTC
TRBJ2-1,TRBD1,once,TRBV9,CASSGRDRDRNEQFF,TGTGCCAGCAGCGGCCGGGACAGGGATCGGAATGAGCAGTTCTTC
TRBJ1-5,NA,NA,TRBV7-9,CASSFNSNQPQHF,TGTGCCAGCAGCTTTAATAGCAATCAGCCCCAGCATTTT
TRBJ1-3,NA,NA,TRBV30,CAWSVDPSGYWGNTIYF,TGTGCCTGGAGTGTAGATCCCAGCGGGTACTGGGGAAACACCATATATTTT
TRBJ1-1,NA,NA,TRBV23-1,CASSQSVAVKNTEAFF,TGCGCCAGCAGTCAATCGGTCGCAGTCAAGAACACTGAAGCTTTCTTT
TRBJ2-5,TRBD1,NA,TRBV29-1,CSVERDRGATQYF,TGCAGCGTTGAGCGGGACAGGGGAGCGACCCAGTACTTC
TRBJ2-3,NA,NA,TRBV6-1,CASTFSTDTQYF,TGTGCCAGCACCTTTAGCACAGATACGCAGTATTTT
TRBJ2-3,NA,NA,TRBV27,CASSLKWLDTQYF,TGTGCCAGCAGTTTAAAATGGCTAGATACGCAGTATTTT